The following is a T cell receptor beta chain sequence with its context. This sample is part of a study of CD8 T cells in Susac syndrome. Germline V CDR1 and CDR2: DFQATT, SNEGSKA (reference sequence). V shed 5 bases and J shed 2 bases, with 4 bases lying between them. There are 11 residues in the CDR3. RNA totalling about 0.5 to 1 ug underwent reverse transcription with random hexamers. TCRdb ran MiXCR on the immunoSEQ multiplex PCR reads and lists one entry per CDR3 protein. The sample lists about 180,000 distinct CDR3 sequences, about 94% occurring once. The source is a human donor with multiple sclerosis. The sequenced material came from CD4+ T cells from PBMCs. This sequence joins TRBV20-1 and TRBJ1-3, with D hard to call. The CDR3 spells CSARAGNTIYF. In nucleotides, the CDR3 is TGCAGTGCTCGTGCTGGAAACACCATATATTTT.